Listed below are T cell receptor beta chains from one sample, sequenced in a study of blood T cell repertoires in COVID-19. Method: immunoSEQ multiplex PCR; TCRdb's copy keeps in-frame clones and lacks some. The sample shows some 180,000 clones, approximately 92% of them seen only once. Sequencing was carried out using peripheral blood. All receptors derive from a man aged 50 or older with acute or convalescent COVID-19. Each CDR3 is given with its conserved first and last residue. A D gene is named only where the DNA matches it firmly. Size values are once, few and many counts, or a class for expanded clones, and some rows have none.

D	size	V	J	DNA	CDR3
NA	NA	TRBV7-9	TRBJ1-1	TGTGCCAGCAGCTTAGTTAGGGGTGAAGCTTTCTTT	CASSLVRGEAFF
TRBD1	NA	TRBV7-9	TRBJ1-2	TGTGCCAGCAGCAGGACAGGGAATGAGGGCTACACCTTC	CASSRTGNEGYTF
NA	NA	TRBV27	TRBJ2-5	TGTGCCAGCAGTGCCCCAGGGAACTTACGGACCCAGTACTTC	CASSAPGNLRTQYF
NA	NA	TRBV7-9	TRBJ1-1	TGTGCCAGCAGTTCAAGGGGCGAGTTGAAAGCTTTCTTT	CASSSRGELKAFF
TRBD2	once	TRBV2	TRBJ2-7	TGTGCCAGCAGTCGGGGGGGACTAGCGGGAAACCTCTACGAGCAGTACTTC	CASSRGGLAGNLYEQYF
NA	NA	TRBV19	TRBJ1-2	TGTGCCAGTAGTATTGAGGCCGGGGAACGCGGCTACACCTTC	CASSIEAGERGYTF
TRBD1	NA	TRBV6-6	TRBJ1-5	TGTGCCAGCAGTAGATATTTGGGACAGGGGGAAAATCAGCCCCAGCATTTT	CASSRYLGQGENQPQHF
NA	NA	TRBV7-2	TRBJ2-5	TGTGCCAGCAGCTTAGGCTGGAGGGAGACCCAGTACTTC	CASSLGWRETQYF
NA	few	TRBV5-4	TRBJ1-4	TGTGCCAGCAGCGTAGAACGGGGTGAAAAACTGTTTTTT	CASSVERGEKLFF
TRBD2	NA	TRBV2	TRBJ2-1	TGTGCCAGCAGTGAGCTAGCGGGGAAGCTTGAGCAGTTCTTC	CASSELAGKLEQFF
TRBD2	NA	TRBV7-9	TRBJ2-3	TGTGCCAGCAGCTTATCAAGCGGGAGGGTCACAGATACGCAGTATTTT	CASSLSSGRVTDTQYF
TRBD1	NA	TRBV5-4	TRBJ1-6	TGTGCCAGCAGCTGGGGACAGGGGGGGAATTCACCCCTCCACTTT	CASSWGQGGNSPLHF
TRBD1	once	TRBV18	TRBJ2-1	TGTGCCAGCTCACCTCGCCAGGGGGCCTACAATGAGCAGTTCTTC	CASSPRQGAYNEQFF
NA	NA	TRBV11-2	TRBJ1-1	TGTGCCAGCAGCCCGCGACAGTACACTGAAGCTTTCTTT	CASSPRQYTEAFF
NA	NA	TRBV2	TRBJ1-5	TGTGCCAGCAGTGACAGGGGACCGAATCAGCCCCAGCATTTT	CASSDRGPNQPQHF
NA	NA	TRBV9	TRBJ1-6	TGTGCCAGCAGCGTAGGGGGCAGGGGCTATAATTCACCCCTCCACTTT	CASSVGGRGYNSPLHF
TRBD1	once	TRBV6-5	TRBJ1-4	TGTGCCAGCAGTTACGGGACAGGGAGCGAAAAACTGTTTTTT	CASSYGTGSEKLFF
TRBD2	NA	TRBV19	TRBJ2-1	TGTGCCAGTAAAGGCTCTGGCGGGGGTCAGCTATGGAATGAGCAGTTCTTC	CASKGSGGGQLWNEQFF
TRBD1	NA	TRBV18	TRBJ1-5	TGTGCCAGCTCACGGGGGACAGGTATAGATCAGCCCCAGCATTTT	CASSRGTGIDQPQHF
NA	NA	TRBV7-2	TRBJ1-6	TGTGCCAGCAGCTCCCCGGGGGTCCGAAATTCACCCCTCCACTTT	CASSSPGVRNSPLHF
NA	NA	TRBV30	TRBJ2-3	TGTGCCTGGAGTGTGAGTGTAGATACGCAGTATTTT	CAWSVSVDTQYF
NA	NA	TRBV10-3	TRBJ2-5	TGTGCCATCCAACAGGGTCTTGAAGAGACCCAGTACTTC	CAIQQGLEETQYF
TRBD1	NA	TRBV27	TRBJ2-1	TGTGCCAGCAGTCCACCGGGACAGGCCAATGAGCAGTTCTTC	CASSPPGQANEQFF
NA	NA	TRBV5-1	TRBJ2-5	TGCGCCAGCAGCCCGAGGTCAGAGACCCAGTACTTC	CASSPRSETQYF
NA	NA	TRBV9	TRBJ2-4	TGTGCCAGCAGCTCACGGGACACGGGAAACATTCAGTACTTC	CASSSRDTGNIQYF
NA	NA	TRBV12-3/TRBV12-4	TRBJ1-1	TGTGCCAGCAGCCAGGGCTCAAACACTGAAGCTTTCTTT	CASSQGSNTEAFF
TRBD1	NA	TRBV5-6	TRBJ1-2	TGTGCCAGCAGCTCGGGTGGACAGGCTTCCACTAACTATGGCTACACCTTC	CASSSGGQASTNYGYTF
TRBD1	NA	TRBV6-6	TRBJ1-5	TGTGCCAGCAGTTTGGACAGGGTAAGCAATCAGCCCCAGCATTTT	CASSLDRVSNQPQHF
NA	once	TRBV19	TRBJ2-7	TGTGCCAGTAGTATAAGCCAGGGTTACGAGCAGTACTTC	CASSISQGYEQYF
NA	NA	TRBV11-3	TRBJ2-1	TGTGCCAGCAGCTTAACACTAGCCTCCAATGAGCAGTTCTTC	CASSLTLASNEQFF
TRBD2	NA	TRBV3-1/TRBV3-2	TRBJ2-1	TGTGCCAGCAGTAAACTAGCGGGAGAGGGGAATGAGCAGTTCTTC	CASSKLAGEGNEQFF
TRBD2	NA	TRBV7-3	TRBJ2-3	TGTGCCAGCAGCCGTGGTTGGGCTAGCGGGGCAGATACGCAGTATTTT	CASSRGWASGADTQYF
NA	few	TRBV10-3	TRBJ1-5	TGTGCCAGCTCGTGGGGCGGTAGCAATCAGCCCCAGCATTTT	CASSWGGSNQPQHF
TRBD1	NA	TRBV7-8	TRBJ1-1	TGTGCCAGCAGCTTAGGGCAGGGGGCCGACACTGAAGCTTTCTTT	CASSLGQGADTEAFF
TRBD2	NA	TRBV5-4	TRBJ2-2	TGTGCCAGCAGCTTACCGGGAGGGAACACCGGGGAGCTGTTTTTT	CASSLPGGNTGELFF
TRBD1	NA	TRBV6-5	TRBJ1-2	TGTGCCAGCAGTCGGGACAGAAGTAACTATGGCTACACCTTC	CASSRDRSNYGYTF